The 13 T cell receptor beta chains below come from one sample, sequenced in a study of blood T cells in healthy people across ages. Next came a second PCR, run for about 7 to 12 cycles, which used a sample-barcoded 5' primer along with a J-beta primer mix. TCRdb passed the 5' RACE reads through MiXCR, listing each CDR3 protein once. The sample contains 2 million or so distinct CDR3 sequences, about 50% of which appear only once. Sequenced input: blood. The receptor source for this set is a woman between 40 and 50 years old in good health.

A few counts support this clonotype. The gene calls are TRBV4-1 and TRBJ2-7, with 12 bases that match TRBD2. The germline CDR1 and CDR2 sequences are MGHRA and YSYEKL. Unmatched junction bases numbered 3, after V lost 0 bases and J lost 3 bases. This CDR3 region has 16 residues. CDR3 sequence: CASSQEGLAGLYEQYF. CDR3 in DNA: TGCGCCAGCAGCCAAGAAGGACTAGCGGGACTCTACGAGCAGTACTTC.

This chain connects TRBV29-1 to TRBJ1-2, with TRBD1 identical over 12 bases. V dropped 2 bases and J dropped 8; count of bases not matched to a gene: 9. The CDR3 runs to 15 residues. Germline lookup yields CDR1 SQVTM and CDR2 ANQGSEA. CDR3 sequence reads: CSVEMGTGGAGGYTF. CDR3 nucleotide sequence: TGCAGCGTTGAAATGGGGACAGGGGGCGCGGGAGGCTACACCTTC.

As to this clonotype: An end of the junction does not agree with germline; a read error may underlie this. V and J are TRBV7-9 and TRBJ2-5; a weak D match, TRBD1 (6 bases). The J call is uncertain, as TRBJ2-7 better fits the DNA end. Germline V gives CDR1 SEHNR, CDR2 FQNEAQ (reference sequence). The CDR3 runs to 12 residues. CDR3 protein: CAGSPLGAEQYF. The DNA for the CDR3 is TGTGCCGGCAGCCCGTTGGGGGCCGAGCAGTACTTC.

The V and J genes are TRBV2 and TRBJ2-3; possibly TRBD1 for D (5 bases). CDR3 length: 14 amino acids. Germline CDR1 reads SNHLY; CDR2 reads FYNNEI. Trimming left V 1 base short and J 5 bases short, with 10 bases between. The CDR3 loop is CASSEVWGGDTQYF. CDR3 nucleotide sequence: TGTGCCAGCAGTGAAGTTTGGGGCGGAGATACGCAGTATTTT.

This rearrangement joins TRBV20-1 to TRBJ2-7, with unresolved D. CDR3 size: 9 residues. Germline loops: CDR1 DFQATT, CDR2 SNEGSKA (reference sequence). CDR3 in DNA: TGCAGCGTTTACTACGAGCAGTACTTC. Translating gives CSVYYEQYF.

The CDR3 DNA reads as TGCGCCAGCAGCCAGAAAACTAGCGGGGGGAGCTCCTACAATGAGCAGTTCTTC. The encoded protein is CASSQKTSGGSSYNEQFF. The V and J genes are TRBV4-3 and TRBJ2-1; the match to TRBD2 covers 12 bases. Germline V gene data show CDR1 as LGHNA and CDR2 as YSLEER. This CDR3 has 18 amino acids. The V and J ends lost 3 bases and 0 bases, in that order; junction bases with no gene match: 6.

As DNA, the CDR3 is TGTGCCAGCAGCGTAGTGACAGGGGACTATGGCTACACCTTC. Encoded protein: CASSVVTGDYGYTF. V and J are TRBV9 and TRBJ1-2, with 8 bases identical to TRBD1. This CDR3 is built from 14 residues. CDR1 and CDR2 from the germline V gene are SGDLS and YYNGEE. With 0 bases clipped from V and 3 bases from J, the junction kept 1 base outside the gene matches.

This clonotype was picked up a small number of times. The V and J genes are TRBV6-2 or TRBV6-3 and TRBJ2-5; D possibly corresponds to TRBD2 (6 bases). CDR3 size: 12 residues. Trimming stripped 6 bases from V and 9 bases from J, with 14 bases between. Germline lookup yields CDR1 MNHEY and CDR2 SVGEGT. CDR3 in amino acids: CASRPSTGAQYF. CDR3 in DNA: TGTGCCAGCAGGCCCTCGACGGGGGCCCAGTACTTC.

CDR3 coding DNA: TGTGCCAGCAGCAAGGAAGGGGAATGGGAGACCCAGTACTTC. Translating it yields CASSKEGEWETQYF. The chain combines TRBV21-1 with TRBJ2-5; no check of the table's D call, TRBD1, against the DNA was made. TRBV21-1 is a pseudogene. The CDR3 runs to 14 residues.

J is TRBJ2-7 and V is TRBV5-5; TRBD1 aligns across 10 bases. The closer fit of TRBJ2-5 to the DNA end suggests the J call may be wrong. Germline CDR1 and CDR2: SGHKS and YYEKEE (reference sequence). The CDR3 loop spans 17 amino acids. For the CDR3, the DNA is TGTGCCAGCAGCTTGGCCGGGACAGGGGTGTCGGGAGAGACCCAGTACTTC. Translated, it gives CASSLAGTGVSGETQYF.

The table lists this clonotype with a few counts. The chain uses TRBV5-5 and TRBJ2-7, with TRBD2 matching over 9 bases. V shed 5 bases and J 2 bases; nucleotides not matched to a gene: 8. This CDR3 comprises 15 residues. The germline CDR1 and CDR2 sequences are SGHKS and YYEKEE (reference sequence). In nucleotides, the CDR3 is TGTGCCAGCAGTTGGGGCAGCGGGGGGACCTACGAGCAGTACTTC. Translated, it gives CASSWGSGGTYEQYF.

In nucleotides, the CDR3 is TGTGCCAGCAGTTATCGGACAGGCGCGGAGACCCAGTACTTC. Protein product: CASSYRTGAETQYF. The gene calls are TRBV6-5 and TRBJ2-5; TRBD1 agrees at 7 bases. The CDR3 is 14 amino acids. Unmatched junction bases numbered 6, after V lost 3 bases and J lost 5 bases. Germline lookup yields CDR1 MNHEY and CDR2 SVGAGI.

The chain couples TRBV4-2 to TRBJ1-6; D unclear. V was pared by 1 base and J by 14 bases, with 12 bases between. In germline, CDR1 is LGHNA, CDR2 YNFKEQ. The CDR3 sequence is 13 residues long. The CDR3 here is CASSQVRGSTLHF. In DNA, the CDR3 is TGTGCCAGCAGCCAAGTCCGGGGAAGCACCCTCCACTTT.